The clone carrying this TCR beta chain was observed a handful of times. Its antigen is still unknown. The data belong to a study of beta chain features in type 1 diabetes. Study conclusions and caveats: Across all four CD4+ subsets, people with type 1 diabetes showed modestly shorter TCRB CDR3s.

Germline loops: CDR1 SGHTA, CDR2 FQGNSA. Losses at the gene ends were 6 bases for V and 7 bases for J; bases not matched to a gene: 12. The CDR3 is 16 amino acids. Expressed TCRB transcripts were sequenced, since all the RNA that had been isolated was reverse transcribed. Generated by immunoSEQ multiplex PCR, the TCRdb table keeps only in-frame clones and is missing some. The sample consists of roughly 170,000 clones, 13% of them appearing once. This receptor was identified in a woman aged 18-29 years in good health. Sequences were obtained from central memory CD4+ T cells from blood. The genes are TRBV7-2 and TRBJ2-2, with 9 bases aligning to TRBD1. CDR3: CASRKTGGALFGELFF. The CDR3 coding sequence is TGTGCCAGCAGGAAAACAGGGGGCGCATTGTTCGGGGAGCTGTTTTTT. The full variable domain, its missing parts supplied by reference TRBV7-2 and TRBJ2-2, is GAGVSQSPSNKVTEKGKDVELRCDPISGHTALYWYRQSLGQGLEFLIYFQGNSAPDKSGLPSDRFSAERTGGSVSTLTIQRTQQEDSAVYLCASRKTGGALFGELFFGEGSRLTVL.